The 5 T cell receptor beta chains below come from one sample, sequenced in a study of naive and memory T cell subsets. The beta constant-region primer was an equimolar mix of two oligonucleotides covering TRBC1 and TRBC2. The ligated cDNA underwent four PCR rounds using SP2 and nested alpha and beta constant-region primers. TCRdb passed the UMI-ligation and nested PCR reads through MiXCR, listing each CDR3 protein once. Among approximately 80,000 distinct CDR3 sequences, about 10% were seen once, and the ten largest hold about 1.3%. What was sequenced was naive CD8+ T cells from blood. These receptors came from a human donor in good health.

The rearrangement joins TRBV27 to TRBJ1-4, with D hard to call. The CDR3 spans 12 residues. V was trimmed by 5 bases and J by 3 bases, leaving 4 bases between them. Germline CDR1 is MNHEY and CDR2 is SMNVEV (reference sequence). The chain's CDR3 is CASSAANEKLFF. The CDR3 DNA reads TGTGCCAGCAGTGCGGCTAATGAAAAACTGTTTTTT.

This clonotype was picked up many times. V gene TRBV4-1 combines with J gene TRBJ2-2; D not resolved. V was pared by 3 bases and J by 8 bases, with 10 bases between. CDR1 is MGHRA and CDR2 is YSYEKL in the germline V gene. The CDR3 loop spans 13 amino acids. The CDR3 nucleotides are TGCGCCAGCAGCCATCGGACCCAAGGGGAGCTGTTTTTT. It yields the protein CASSHRTQGELFF.

The rearrangement links TRBV4-1 to TRBJ2-7; D perhaps matches TRBD2 (5 bases). Germline V gene lookup returns CDR1 MGHRA and CDR2 YSYEKL. This CDR3 contains 14 residues. V lost 1 base and J lost 1, with 8 bases in between. CDR3 protein: CASSQGGQSYEQYF. The CDR3 DNA sequence: TGCGCCAGCAGCCAAGGAGGGCAGTCCTACGAGCAGTACTTC.

This clonotype was observed a few times. The CDR3 loop is CASSFRTSGTGEQFF. The CDR3 DNA is TGTGCCAGCAGCTTCCGGACTAGCGGGACGGGTGAGCAGTTCTTC. V usage is TRBV9 and J usage is TRBJ2-1; TRBD2 matches at 12 bases. Unmatched junction bases numbered 8, after V lost 4 bases and J lost 9 bases. Germline CDR1 reads SGDLS; CDR2 reads YYNGEE. The CDR3 sequence is 15 residues long.

The V call is TRBV2, the J call TRBJ1-3; 9 bases align to TRBD1. Trimming took 5 bases from V and 5 from J; bases not matched to a gene: 4. CDR3 length equals 14 residues. The germline CDR1 and CDR2 sequences are SNHLY and FYNNEI. The CDR3 coding sequence is TGTGCCAGCAGTTCAGGACAGGGGAGAAACACCATATATTTT. This sequence encodes CASSSGQGRNTIYF.